This T cell receptor beta chain derives from a study of blood T cell repertoires in COVID-19 (TCRdb year 2020). In terms of the full investigation: The collaborator samples originated in the United States, Italy and Spain and spanned the acute and convalescent phases of COVID-19. The prospective study material was composed of cDNA or gDNA derived from T cells, B-cell-depleted T cells, or PBMCs. Subjects who had been exposed to COVID-19, were actively infected with it, or had recovered from it provided the deeply sampled blood TCRbeta repertoires that made up the dataset. The repertoires were released in a freely available public database intended as a resource for research on the immune response to SARS-CoV-2. Samples came from the ongoing ImmuneRACE study (first 160 participants) plus 1,254 subjects from 6 global collaborators. A de-identified subject ID, COVID-19 status, age in years and sex were almost always included in the sample metadata. Where available, HLA class I and class II types were taken from metadata supplied by the sample provider and were not determined by assay-based typing.

One collaborating source in Seattle enrolled patients while the patients were actively infected and followed the patients over time throughout the course of disease. Collaborating institutions collected whole blood in K2EDTA tubes following their own protocols. Collaborator samples were shipped for TCRbeta analysis as frozen whole blood, isolated PBMCs, or DNA extracted from either sample type. Note on this clone: Its antigen is still unknown. The input lacks base qualities; no much larger clone sits a single base away.

The CDR3 covers 14 residues, taking in both the cysteine and the phenylalanine. Kept here is only the CDR3 DNA, which spans 42 bases and is read in frame from base 1. V is cut by 0 bases and J by 4 bases, and the space between the germline ends is 7 bases. For CDR1 and CDR2, the germline V gene lists SGHTA and FQGNSA. What the research found in general, with its limitations: How much clinical and demographic metadata was included differed by source and by participant, and the metadata was provided uncurated.

The immunoSEQ Assay, a bias-controlled multiplex PCR, was used to amplify TCRbeta CDR3 regions from genomic DNA. In the authors' own workflow: Within the assay, amplification of reference gene primers was used to estimate how many nucleated cells each sample contained. Sequence reads were collapsed and filtered to measure the absolute abundance of every unique TCRbeta CDR3 rearrangement. For each sample, productive Simpson clonality was calculated as the square root of Simpson's diversity index across productive rearrangements. The immuneACCESS repertoire file appears here via TCRdb, limited to in-frame rearrangements. These files lack a portion of the clones; in checked studies, under half of the deficit traces to unresolved V genes, and the cause of the others is not known. From that table come the V and J calls and clone size; the DNA was used to work out D and trimming. Recorded for this sample are 200,000 or so clones; 70% to 90% of them occurred a single time. The leading ten clones occupy around 17% of the sample.

This clonotype was sampled from a man aged 45 to 65 with COVID-19, enrolled during active disease. The chain employs TRBV7-2 and TRBJ1-3; TRBD1 is perhaps the D gene, given 6 matching bases. The sequenced sample consisted of peripheral blood. The nucleotide sequence reads TGTGCCAGCAGCTTAGCGAGGGGGGGAAACACCATATATTTT. The translation is CASSLARGGNTIYF.